Below are 23 T cell receptor beta chains sequenced from a single sample in a study of T cell repertoires in cytomegalovirus infection. TCRdb itself ran the reads through MiXCR, one entry per CDR3 protein. The sample lists fewer than 550,000 distinct CDR3 sequences, around 27% occurring once. Specimen: PBMCs. Receptors were obtained from a human donor in good health (CMV status not recorded). Some clones in this sample may be carry-over from other donors' samples.

A word on this clonotype: It may be a read error: a sequence one base away is much more abundant. The chain is built from TRBV7-4 and TRBJ2-3; D not certain. V lost 4 bases and J 1 base, leaving 9 bases between the germline ends. Germline CDR1 SGHVT, CDR2 SQSDAQ. The CDR3 is 14 residues long. CDR3: CASSSLCGTDTQYF. In nucleotides, the CDR3 is TGTGCCAGCAGCTCCTTATGCGGCACAGATACGCAGTATTTT. The full variable domain, with the rest looked up from reference TRBV7-4 and TRBJ2-3, is GAGVSQSPRYKVAKRGRDVALRCDSISGHVTLYWYRQTLGQGSEVLTYSQSDAQRDKSGRPSGRFSAERPERSVSTLKIQRTEQGDSAVYLCASSSLCGTDTQYFGPGTRLTVL.

The chain has TRBV29-1 and TRBJ1-2; maybe TRBD1 (5 bases). The CDR3 contains 12 residues. Germline V lookup: CDR1 SQVTM, CDR2 ANQGSEA. V was pared by 3 bases and J by 3 bases, with 8 bases between. The CDR3 sequence is CSVDRGDYGYTF. The CDR3 DNA reads TGCAGCGTTGATCGGGGGGACTATGGCTACACCTTC.

This chain links TRBV6-2 or TRBV6-3 with TRBJ2-1; D gene ambiguous. Germline-derived CDR1 and CDR2 are MNHEY and SVGEGT. Trimming cost V 5 bases and J 0 bases, with 14 bases left between them. The length of the CDR3 is 16 residues. CDR3 in amino acids: CASSPQVLVSYNEQFF. CDR3 in DNA: TGTGCCAGCAGTCCCCAGGTCCTTGTCTCCTACAATGAGCAGTTCTTC.

This clonotype was picked up many times. This chain links TRBV28 with TRBJ2-3; 9 nucleotides agree with TRBD2. The V gene's germline CDR1 is MDHEN and CDR2 SYDVKM. The ends lost 6 bases at V and 3 bases at J; junction bases unmatched: 10. This CDR3 comprises 16 residues. CDR3: CASSLGVAGETDTQYF. The CDR3 nucleotides are TGTGCCAGCAGCCTAGGGGTAGCGGGAGAAACAGATACGCAGTATTTT.

This chain joins TRBV2 and TRBJ1-2, with TRBD1 as a possible D gene (5 bases). The length of the CDR3 is 14 residues. Trimming removed 6 bases from V and 6 bases from J, with 17 bases in between. The germline V gene has CDR1 SNHLY and CDR2 FYNNEI. This chain's CDR3 is CASRENQGYHGYTF. For the CDR3, the DNA is TGTGCCAGCAGGGAGAATCAGGGTTACCATGGCTACACCTTC.

The rearrangement uses TRBV5-4 and TRBJ2-6; TRBD2 is a possible D gene (6 bases). V lost 0 bases to trimming and J lost 0 bases, with 13 bases between them. The CDR3 loop spans 18 amino acids. Germline loops: CDR1 SGHNT, CDR2 YYREEE (reference sequence). The CDR3 region has the DNA TGTGCCAGCAGCTTGGAGGTTCGGGGGACCTCTGGGGCCAACGTCCTGACTTTC. Amino acids: CASSLEVRGTSGANVLTF.

This clonotype was recorded at least ten times. The chain couples TRBV7-9 to TRBJ2-3; the D is unclear. In germline, CDR1 is SEHNR, CDR2 FQNEAQ (reference sequence). V shed 2 bases and J shed 4 bases, with 4 bases lying between them. The CDR3 consists of 12 residues. In DNA form, the CDR3 reads TGTGCCAGCAGCTTAAGCCCAGATACGCAGTATTTT. Its translation: CASSLSPDTQYF.

The table lists this clonotype with a few counts. J is TRBJ1-2 and V is TRBV18; 9 nucleotides agree with TRBD1. The CDR3 has 13 residues. Germline CDR1 reads KGHSH; CDR2 reads LQKENI. The V and J ends lost 5 bases and 8 bases, in that order; junction bases with no gene match: 6. DNA of the CDR3: TGTGCCAGCTCAGCGGGACAGGGCAGCGGCTACACCTTC. Residues: CASSAGQGSGYTF.

The chain combines TRBV10-3 with TRBJ2-5; D remains unclear. The CDR3 has 13 amino acids. Germline V gene lookup returns CDR1 ENHRY and CDR2 SYGVKD. V lost 2 bases and J 5 bases, leaving 9 bases between the germline ends. CDR3 sequence: CAISERLGETQYF. DNA for the CDR3: TGTGCCATCAGTGAGCGGCTAGGGGAGACCCAGTACTTC.

The gene calls are TRBV15 and TRBJ2-5; 15 bases fit TRBD2. The V gene end was trimmed by 2 bases and the J gene end by 6 bases; junction bases not matched to a gene: 7. The CDR3 length is 17 residues. Germline assignment: CDR1 LNHNV and CDR2 YYDKDF (reference sequence). Written as DNA, the CDR3 is TGTGCCACCAGCAGACCGGGACTAGCGGGAGGTCCTCAGACCCAGTACTTC. It encodes CATSRPGLAGGPQTQYF.

This clonotype was seen repeatedly, ten times or more. The gene calls are TRBV24-1 and TRBJ2-2; a possible D gene is TRBD1 (6 bases). This CDR3 is built from 13 residues. V was cut by 9 bases and J by 5 bases, with 12 bases left in between. CDR1 and CDR2 from the germline V gene are KGHDR and SFDVKD. The CDR3, as DNA: TGTGCCACCTCCGCAGGGGAAACCGGGGAGCTGTTTTTT. The encoded protein is CATSAGETGELFF.

On this clonotype: One end of the junction is discordant with germline, which a read error may explain. The chain recombines TRBV5-3 with TRBJ1-2, with unresolved D. TRBV5-3 is an open reading frame, and its role is uncertain. The length of the CDR3 is 14 residues. The DNA of the CDR3 is TGTGCCAGCAGCTTGAAGGACTCCTGGGTTGGCTACACCTTC. Translated: CASSLKDSWVGYTF.

The chain uses TRBV20-1 and TRBJ2-7; 9 nucleotides align to TRBD1. The CDR3 has 13 residues. In germline, CDR1 is DFQATT, CDR2 SNEGSKA (reference sequence). With 6 bases clipped from V and 5 bases from J, the junction kept 8 bases outside the gene matches. As DNA, the CDR3 is TGCAGTGCCGCGGGACAGGGCCATAACGAGCAGTACTTC. Translation: CSAAGQGHNEQYF.

In this sample, this clonotype turned up a few times. The rearrangement uses TRBV5-1 and TRBJ1-2; TRBD1 matches at 8 bases. V shed 5 bases, J shed 4 bases, and the junction held 4 bases outside the gene matches. Per germline, CDR1 SGHRS and CDR2 YFSETQ. The CDR3 sequence is 13 residues long. As DNA, the CDR3 is TGCGCCAGCAGAGCTACAGGGGGCTATGGCTACACCTTC. Translating gives CASRATGGYGYTF.

The chain joins TRBV2 to TRBJ2-7; possible D gene TRBD1, 5 bases. Trimming left V 6 bases short and J 3 bases short, with 9 bases between. From germline, CDR1 is SNHLY and CDR2 FYNNEI. The CDR3 loop spans 12 amino acids. The CDR3 reads CASRTDIYEQYF. In DNA, the CDR3 is TGTGCCAGCAGGACGGACATCTACGAGCAGTACTTC.

This clonotype came up a few times. The V and J genes are TRBV4-1 and TRBJ1-4; no definite D call. This CDR3 comprises 15 residues. With 4 bases removed from V and 8 bases from J, the gap between germline ends came to 17 bases. Per the germline V gene, CDR1 is MGHRA and CDR2 is YSYEKL. CDR3 sequence (DNA): TGCGCCAGCAGCCCGCGTTTCGCTGGACCCGAAAAACTGTTTTTT. As protein: CASSPRFAGPEKLFF.

This chain joins TRBV4-3 and TRBJ2-1; 14 bases match TRBD2. CDR3 length: 16 residues. In germline, CDR1 is LGHNA, CDR2 YSLEER. The junction had 4 bases not matched to a gene; V was cut back by 4 bases and J by 5 bases. The CDR3 region is CASSPGLAGADNEQFF. As DNA, the CDR3 is TGCGCCAGCAGCCCGGGACTAGCGGGAGCAGACAATGAGCAGTTCTTC.

This rearrangement joins TRBV4-3 to TRBJ1-5, with TRBD1 as a possible D gene (5 bases). The V gene lost 3 bases and the J gene lost 4 bases, with 7 bases spanning the gap. The germline gives CDR1 LGHNA, CDR2 YSLEER. This CDR3 has 13 amino acids. The CDR3: CASSQGPNQPQHF. The CDR3 bases are TGCGCCAGCAGCCAGGGACCAAATCAGCCCCAGCATTTT.

J is TRBJ1-3 and V is TRBV20-1; D not resolved. There are 14 residues in the CDR3. Trimming cost V 5 bases and J 1 base, with 12 bases left between them. Germline lookup yields CDR1 DFQATT and CDR2 SNEGSKA (reference sequence). The CDR3 loop reads CSALPVSSGNTIYF. CDR3 DNA: TGCAGTGCTTTGCCAGTTTCTTCTGGAAACACCATATATTTT.

This clonotype was seen only a few times. The chain has TRBV7-2 and TRBJ2-7, with D tentatively TRBD1 or TRBD2 (6 bases each). Trimming took 5 bases from V and 7 from J, leaving 21 bases between them. Germline CDR1 is SGHTA and CDR2 is FQGNSA. CDR3 length: 15 residues. The CDR3 reads CASSRGPDSRGEQYV. In nucleotides, the CDR3 is TGTGCCAGCAGCCGGGGGCCGGACTCCCGGGGAGAGCAGTACGTC.

CDR3 amino acids: CASRDSGLRSRNQPQHF. DNA of the CDR3: TGTGCCAGCAGAGACTCCGGGTTAAGGAGTCGCAATCAGCCCCAGCATTTT. V and J are TRBV28 and TRBJ1-5; D uncertain. Per the germline V gene, CDR1 is MDHEN and CDR2 is SYDVKM. V lost 6 bases, J lost 2 bases, and 20 bases lay in between. This CDR3 contains 17 residues.

In this sample, this clonotype turned up many times. J is TRBJ2-1 and V is TRBV7-2; D unclear. V was trimmed by 1 base and J by 2 bases, leaving 9 bases between them. Germline CDR1 SGHTA, CDR2 FQGNSA. This CDR3 comprises 15 residues. DNA for the CDR3: TGTGCCAGCAGCTTAGACCTGGGGACCTACAATGAGCAGTTCTTC. This translates into CASSLDLGTYNEQFF.

This clonotype was picked up a small number of times. This rearrangement joins TRBV28 to TRBJ2-4, with D tentatively TRBD2 (7 bases). The CDR3 covers 17 residues. V was trimmed by 4 bases and J by 2 bases, leaving 18 bases between them. CDR1 is MDHEN, CDR2 SYDVKM, per germline. The CDR3 DNA reads as TGTGCCAGCAGTTCCCCGGCGGGGGCTGAAACCAAAAACATTCAGTACTTC. Protein sequence: CASSSPAGAETKNIQYF.